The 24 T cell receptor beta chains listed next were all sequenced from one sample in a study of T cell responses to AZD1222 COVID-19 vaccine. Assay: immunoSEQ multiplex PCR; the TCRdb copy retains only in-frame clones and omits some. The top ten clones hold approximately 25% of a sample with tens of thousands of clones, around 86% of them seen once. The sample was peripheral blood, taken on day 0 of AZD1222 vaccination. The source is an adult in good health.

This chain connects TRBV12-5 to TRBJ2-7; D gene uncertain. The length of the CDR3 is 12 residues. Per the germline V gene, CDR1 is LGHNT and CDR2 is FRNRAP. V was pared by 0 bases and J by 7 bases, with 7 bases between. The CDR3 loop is CASGLVGREQYF. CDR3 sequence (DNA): TGTGCTAGTGGTTTGGTAGGCCGTGAGCAGTACTTC.

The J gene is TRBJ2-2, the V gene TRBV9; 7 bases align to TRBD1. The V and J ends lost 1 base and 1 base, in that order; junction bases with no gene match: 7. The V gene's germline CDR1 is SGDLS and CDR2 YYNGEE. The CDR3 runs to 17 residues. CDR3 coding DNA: TGTGCCAGCAGCGTAAACCCCGACAGGGAGAACACCGGGGAGCTGTTTTTT. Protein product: CASSVNPDRENTGELFF.

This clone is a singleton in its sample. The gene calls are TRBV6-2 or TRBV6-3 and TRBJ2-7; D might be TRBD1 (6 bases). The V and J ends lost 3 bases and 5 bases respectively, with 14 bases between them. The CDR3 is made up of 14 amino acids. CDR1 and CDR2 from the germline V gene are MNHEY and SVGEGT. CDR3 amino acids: CASSYPGAQDEQYF. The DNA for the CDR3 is TGTGCCAGCAGTTATCCAGGGGCGCAGGACGAGCAGTACTTC.

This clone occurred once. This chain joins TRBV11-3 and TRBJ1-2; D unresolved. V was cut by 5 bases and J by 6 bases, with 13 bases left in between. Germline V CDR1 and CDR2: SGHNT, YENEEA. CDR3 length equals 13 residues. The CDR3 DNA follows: TGTGCCAGCAGCCGAGACGATCTTGATGGCTACACCTTC. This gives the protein CASSRDDLDGYTF.

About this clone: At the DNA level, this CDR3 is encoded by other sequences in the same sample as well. CDR3 DNA sequence: TGTGCCAGCAGACCCGGGCGCGGGTTCGGCTACACCTTC. Residues: CASRPGRGFGYTF. The chain joins TRBV12-3 or TRBV12-4 to TRBJ1-2, with D hard to call. The CDR3 has 13 residues. V lost 6 bases and J 8 bases, leaving 16 bases between the germline ends.

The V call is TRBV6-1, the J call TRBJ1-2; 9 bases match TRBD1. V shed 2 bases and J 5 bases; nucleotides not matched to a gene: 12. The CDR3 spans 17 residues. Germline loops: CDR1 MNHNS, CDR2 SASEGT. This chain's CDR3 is CASSELRTGDFTYGYTF. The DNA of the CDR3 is TGTGCCAGCAGTGAACTACGGACAGGGGATTTCACTTATGGCTACACCTTC.

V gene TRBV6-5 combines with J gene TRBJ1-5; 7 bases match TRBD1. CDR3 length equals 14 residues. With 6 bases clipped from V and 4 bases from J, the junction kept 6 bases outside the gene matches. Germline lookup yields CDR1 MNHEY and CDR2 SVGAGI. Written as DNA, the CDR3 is TGTGCCAGCAGGCCGGGACAGCGGAATCAGCCCCAGCATTTT. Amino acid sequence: CASRPGQRNQPQHF.

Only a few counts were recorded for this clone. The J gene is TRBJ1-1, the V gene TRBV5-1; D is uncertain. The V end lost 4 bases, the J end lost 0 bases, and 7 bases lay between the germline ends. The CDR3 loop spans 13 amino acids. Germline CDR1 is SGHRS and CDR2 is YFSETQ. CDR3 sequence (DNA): TGCGCCAGCAGCCCACAGATGAACACTGAAGCTTTCTTT. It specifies CASSPQMNTEAFF. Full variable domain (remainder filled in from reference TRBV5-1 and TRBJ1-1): KAGVTQTPRYLIKTRGQQVTLSCSPISGHRSVSWYQQTPGQGLQFLFEYFSETQRNKGNFPGRFSGRQFSNSRSEMNVSTLELGDSALYLCASSPQMNTEAFFGQGTRLTVV.

This chain's CDR3 is CASSQSSSYEQYF. In nucleotides, the CDR3 is TGTGCCAGCAGCCAGAGCTCCAGCTACGAGCAGTACTTC. This chain connects TRBV6-5 to TRBJ2-7; D unclear. This CDR3 spans 13 amino acids. V lost 6 bases to trimming and J lost 3 bases, with 12 bases between them. Germline V gives CDR1 MNHEY, CDR2 SVGAGI.

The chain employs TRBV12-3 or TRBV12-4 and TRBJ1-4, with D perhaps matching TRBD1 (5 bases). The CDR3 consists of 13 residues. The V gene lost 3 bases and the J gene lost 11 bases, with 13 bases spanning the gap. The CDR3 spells CASSFRERGKLFF. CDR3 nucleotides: TGTGCCAGCAGTTTTCGGGAAAGGGGTAAACTGTTTTTT.

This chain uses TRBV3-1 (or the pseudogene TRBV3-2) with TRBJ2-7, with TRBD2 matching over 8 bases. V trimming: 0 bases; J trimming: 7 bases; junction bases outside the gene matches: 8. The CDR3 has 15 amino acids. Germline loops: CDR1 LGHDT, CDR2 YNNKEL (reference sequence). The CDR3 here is CASSQDLAGGGEQYF. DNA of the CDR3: TGTGCCAGCAGCCAAGATCTGGCGGGGGGAGGTGAGCAGTACTTC.

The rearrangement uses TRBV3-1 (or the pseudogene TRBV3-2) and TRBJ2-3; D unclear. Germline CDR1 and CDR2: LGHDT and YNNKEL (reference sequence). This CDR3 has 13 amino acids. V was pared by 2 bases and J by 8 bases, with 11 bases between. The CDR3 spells CASSQSRRLTQYF. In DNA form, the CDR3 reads TGTGCCAGCAGCCAATCTAGGAGACTTACGCAGTATTTT.

The CDR3 loop reads CASSVSPPEGGNTIYF. The DNA for the CDR3 is TGTGCCAGCAGCGTAAGTCCTCCAGAAGGAGGAAACACCATATATTTT. This chain connects TRBV9 to TRBJ1-3; D call uncertain. Germline V CDR1 and CDR2: SGDLS, YYNGEE. V lost 1 base to trimming and J lost 4 bases, with 15 bases between them. The CDR3 runs 16 residues.

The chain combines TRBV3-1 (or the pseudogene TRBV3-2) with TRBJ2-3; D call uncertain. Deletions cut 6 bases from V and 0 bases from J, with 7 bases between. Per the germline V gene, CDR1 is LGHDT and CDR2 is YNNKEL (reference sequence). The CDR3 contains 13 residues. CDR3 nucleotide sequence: TGTGCCAGCAGACCCGCTAGCACAGATACGCAGTATTTT. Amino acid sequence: CASRPASTDTQYF.

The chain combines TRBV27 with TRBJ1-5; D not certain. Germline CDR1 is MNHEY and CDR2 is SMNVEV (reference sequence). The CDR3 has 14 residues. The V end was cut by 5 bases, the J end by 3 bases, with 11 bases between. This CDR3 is CASSPSIYNQPQHF. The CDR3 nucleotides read TGTGCCAGCAGTCCATCGATATACAATCAGCCCCAGCATTTT.

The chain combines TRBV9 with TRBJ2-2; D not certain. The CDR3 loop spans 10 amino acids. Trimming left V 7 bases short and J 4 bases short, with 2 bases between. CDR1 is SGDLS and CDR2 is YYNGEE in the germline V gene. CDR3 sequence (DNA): TGTGCCAGCTGCACCGGGGAGCTGTTTTTT. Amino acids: CASCTGELFF. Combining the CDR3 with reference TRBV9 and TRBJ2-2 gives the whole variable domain DSGVTQTPKHLITATGQRVTLRCSPRSGDLSVYWYQQSLDQGLQFLIQYYNGEERAKGNILERFSAQQFPDLHSELNLSSLELGDSALYFCASCTGELFFGEGSRLTVL.

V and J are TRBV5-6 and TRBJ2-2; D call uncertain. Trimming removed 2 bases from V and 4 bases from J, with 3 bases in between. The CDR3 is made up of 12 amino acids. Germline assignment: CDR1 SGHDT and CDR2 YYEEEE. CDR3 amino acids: CASSFPTGELFF. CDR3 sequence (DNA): TGTGCCAGCAGCTTTCCCACCGGGGAGCTGTTTTTT.

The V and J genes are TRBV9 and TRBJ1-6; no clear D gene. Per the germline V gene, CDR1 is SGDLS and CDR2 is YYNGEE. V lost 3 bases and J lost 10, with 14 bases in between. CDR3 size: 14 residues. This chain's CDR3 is CASSADAVLSPLHF. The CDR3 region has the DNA TGTGCCAGCAGCGCAGACGCAGTTCTATCACCCCTCCACTTT.

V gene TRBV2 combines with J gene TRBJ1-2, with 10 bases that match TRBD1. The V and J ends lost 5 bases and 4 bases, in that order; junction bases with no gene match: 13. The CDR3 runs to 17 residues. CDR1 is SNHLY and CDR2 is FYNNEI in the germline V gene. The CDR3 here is CASSSFIGTGVRYGYTF. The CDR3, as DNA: TGTGCCAGCAGTTCGTTTATAGGGACAGGGGTCCGCTATGGCTACACCTTC.

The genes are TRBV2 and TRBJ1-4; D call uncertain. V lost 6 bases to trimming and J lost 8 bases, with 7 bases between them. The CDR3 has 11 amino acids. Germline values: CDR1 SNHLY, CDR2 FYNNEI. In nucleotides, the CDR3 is TGTGCCAGCAGGAGAGGGGAAAAACTGTTTTTT. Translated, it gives CASRRGEKLFF.

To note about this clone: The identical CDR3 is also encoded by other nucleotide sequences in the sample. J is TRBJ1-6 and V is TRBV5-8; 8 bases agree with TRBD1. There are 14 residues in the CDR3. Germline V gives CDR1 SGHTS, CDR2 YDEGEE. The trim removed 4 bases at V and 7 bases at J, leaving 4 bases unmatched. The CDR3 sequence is CASSLGQENSPLHF. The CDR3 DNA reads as TGTGCCAGCAGCCTGGGACAGGAAAATTCACCCCTCCACTTT.

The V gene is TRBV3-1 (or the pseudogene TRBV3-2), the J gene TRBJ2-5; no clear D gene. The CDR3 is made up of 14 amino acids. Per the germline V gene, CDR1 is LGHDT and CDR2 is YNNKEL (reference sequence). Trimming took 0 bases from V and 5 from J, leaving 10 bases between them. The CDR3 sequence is CASSQDPALETQYF. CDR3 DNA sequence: TGTGCCAGCAGCCAAGATCCTGCGTTGGAGACCCAGTACTTC.

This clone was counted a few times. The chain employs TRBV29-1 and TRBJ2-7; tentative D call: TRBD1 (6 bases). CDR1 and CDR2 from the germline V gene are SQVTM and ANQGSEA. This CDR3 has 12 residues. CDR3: CSAKGVRYEQYF. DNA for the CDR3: TGCAGTGCGAAGGGGGTAAGATACGAGCAGTACTTC.

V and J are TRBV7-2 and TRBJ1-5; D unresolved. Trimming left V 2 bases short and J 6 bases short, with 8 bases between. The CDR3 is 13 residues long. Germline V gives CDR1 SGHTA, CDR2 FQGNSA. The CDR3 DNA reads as TGTGCCAGCAGCTTAATGGTTGGTCAGCCCCAGCATTTT. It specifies CASSLMVGQPQHF.